The 28 T cell receptor beta chains below all came from one sample that was sequenced in a study of blood T cell repertoires in COVID-19. TCRdb's table, derived via immunoSEQ multiplex PCR, lists solely in-frame clones and lacks some. The table lists over 150,000 clones, about 81% of them singletons, with more than 5.5% in the top ten. The sample was PBMCs or T cells enriched from blood (not recorded which). All receptors derive from a man in his fifties or sixties who had recovered from COVID-19.

Only one count was recorded for this clone. This chain joins TRBV19 and TRBJ2-1; 9 nucleotides agree with TRBD2. The length of the CDR3 is 15 residues. Germline V gene lookup returns CDR1 LNHDA and CDR2 SQIVND (reference sequence). The V gene end was trimmed by 3 bases and the J gene end by 7 bases; junction bases not matched to a gene: 7. The chain's CDR3 is CASSMVAGGVNEQFF. The CDR3 nucleotides read TGTGCCAGTAGTATGGTCGCGGGGGGGGTAAATGAGCAGTTCTTC.

V usage is TRBV6-5 and J usage is TRBJ2-7; possible D gene TRBD1, 7 bases. CDR1 and CDR2 from the germline V gene are MNHEY and SVGAGI. V gave up 8 bases and J gave up 2 bases, with 13 bases separating them. The CDR3 has 13 amino acids. Here the CDR3 reads CASRRDSTYEQYF. As DNA, the CDR3 is TGTGCCAGCCGGCGGGACAGTACCTACGAGCAGTACTTC.

This clone appeared once. CDR3 region: CASSLTSGGLSSYNEQFF. CDR3 sequence (DNA): TGTGCCAGCAGCTTGACTAGCGGGGGCCTTAGCTCCTACAATGAGCAGTTCTTC. This chain connects TRBV7-2 to TRBJ2-1; 12 bases line up with TRBD2. J was trimmed by 0 bases and V by 3 bases; bases with no gene match: 6. From germline, CDR1 is SGHTA and CDR2 FQGNSA. This CDR3 spans 18 amino acids.

This rearrangement joins TRBV7-6 to TRBJ1-6; D is ambiguous. Between the trimmed V and J ends, which lost 4 bases and 5 bases, there was a span of 15 bases. Germline V gene data show CDR1 as SGHVS and CDR2 as FNYEAQ. The CDR3 sequence is 16 residues long. The CDR3 loop reads CASSYRRGVNNSPLHF. The CDR3 DNA follows: TGTGCCAGCAGCTACCGCCGGGGTGTGAATAATTCACCCCTCCACTTT.

The V gene is TRBV27, the J gene TRBJ1-2, with a tentative D call TRBD1 (6 bases). V shed 4 bases and J shed 3 bases, with 12 bases lying between them. The CDR3 sequence is 14 residues long. CDR1 and CDR2 (germline): MNHEY, SMNVEV (reference sequence). This CDR3 reads CASSSLQGHYGYTF. The CDR3 DNA reads as TGTGCCAGCAGTTCCCTACAGGGCCACTATGGCTACACCTTC.

This clone was seen just once. J is TRBJ2-5 and V is TRBV7-6, with D perhaps matching TRBD2 (6 bases). V was shortened by 0 bases and J by 1 base, with 9 bases between the two germline ends. Germline lookup yields CDR1 SGHVS and CDR2 FNYEAQ. The CDR3 loop spans 15 amino acids. CDR3 in DNA: TGTGCCAGCAGCTTAGCCCCCGGGGGCCAAGAGACCCAGTACTTC. Translation: CASSLAPGGQETQYF. The full variable domain, rest sourced from reference TRBV7-6 and TRBJ2-5, is GAGVSQSPRYKVTKRGQDVALRCDPISGHVSLYWYRQALGQGPEFLTYFNYEAQQDKSGLPNDRFSAERPEGSISTLTIQRTEQRDSAMYRCASSLAPGGQETQYFGPGTRLLVL.

The genes are TRBV5-5 and TRBJ1-6, with 7 nucleotides matching TRBD1. The ends lost 3 bases at V and 9 bases at J; junction bases unmatched: 15. The CDR3 spans 17 residues. Germline V gene sequence: CDR1 SGHKS, CDR2 YYEKEE (reference sequence). CDR3 sequence (DNA): TGTGCCAGCAGCTCCTTCCCGACAGGGCTTAGTAGTTCACCCCTCCACTTT. Translation gives CASSSFPTGLSSSPLHF.

This chain links TRBV9 with TRBJ2-1; 7 nucleotides line up with TRBD2. The V gene end was trimmed by 4 bases and the J gene end by 4 bases; junction bases not matched to a gene: 11. Germline V gene lookup returns CDR1 SGDLS and CDR2 YYNGEE. CDR3 length: 16 amino acids. The CDR3 here is CASSPTRGSLYNEQFF. The CDR3 DNA is TGTGCCAGCAGCCCAACGCGGGGGTCCCTTTACAATGAGCAGTTCTTC.

The chain combines TRBV11-3 with TRBJ1-2, with 10 nucleotides matching TRBD1. V shed 5 bases, J shed 7 bases, and the junction held 10 bases outside the gene matches. Germline V lookup: CDR1 SGHNT, CDR2 YENEEA. The CDR3 runs to 15 residues. CDR3 DNA sequence: TGTGCCAGCAGCACGGCCGGGACAGGGGTTCGTGGCTACACCTTC. Protein product: CASSTAGTGVRGYTF.

This chain links TRBV5-4 with TRBJ2-2; tentative D call: TRBD2 (6 bases). The CDR3 contains 15 residues. The V and J ends lost 0 bases and 4 bases respectively, with 10 bases between them. Germline lookup yields CDR1 SGHNT and CDR2 YYREEE (reference sequence). The CDR3 loop is CASSLELAITGELFF. In nucleotides, the CDR3 is TGTGCCAGCAGCTTGGAACTAGCTATCACCGGGGAGCTGTTTTTT.

This chain connects TRBV18 to TRBJ2-5, with 9 positions matching TRBD1. Germline lookup yields CDR1 KGHSH and CDR2 LQKENI. CDR3 length: 18 amino acids. V lost 3 bases and J lost 3; bases outside the gene matches: 14. This chain's CDR3 is CASSPLFGPDRGKETQYF. CDR3 sequence (DNA): TGTGCCAGCTCACCCCTTTTTGGCCCGGACAGGGGTAAAGAGACCCAGTACTTC. Full variable domain (missing parts from reference TRBV18 and TRBJ2-5): NAGVMQNPRHLVRRRGQEARLRCSPMKGHSHVYWYRQLPEEGLKFMVYLQKENIIDESGMPKERFSAEFPKEGPSILRIQQVVRGDSAAYFCASSPLFGPDRGKETQYFGPGTRLLVL.

The chain links TRBV5-1 to TRBJ2-2; maybe TRBD1 (6 bases). CDR1 and CDR2 (germline): SGHRS, YFSETQ. There are 16 residues in the CDR3. The ends were cut back, 0 bases at V and 4 bases at J, with 13 bases in the middle. This chain's CDR3 is CASSLVAGDPTGELFF. Written as DNA, the CDR3 is TGCGCCAGCAGCTTGGTGGCAGGGGACCCCACCGGGGAGCTGTTTTTT.

The J gene is TRBJ2-1, the V gene TRBV7-9; 10 bases are a match to TRBD2. This CDR3 contains 14 residues. The J segment lost 9 bases and the V segment lost 1 base, leaving 3 bases of the junction unmatched. CDR1 is SEHNR, CDR2 FQNEAQ, per germline (reference sequence). The CDR3 coding sequence is TGTGCCAGCAGCTTAGTTAGCGGGGGGCCTGAGCAGTTCTTC. Translating it yields CASSLVSGGPEQFF.

V gene TRBV5-4 combines with J gene TRBJ2-1; 9 positions agree with TRBD1. Germline V lookup: CDR1 SGHNT, CDR2 YYREEE (reference sequence). V was pared by 4 bases and J by 8 bases, with 7 bases of the junction left unmatched. The CDR3 is 14 residues long. The CDR3 nucleotides are TGTGCCAGCAGCCCGCGGGACAGGGAGGATGAGCAGTTCTTC. Translating it yields CASSPRDREDEQFF. The complete variable domain, with remaining parts taken from reference TRBV5-4 and TRBJ2-1, reads ETGVTQSPTHLIKTRGQQVTLRCSSQSGHNTVSWYQQALGQGPQFIFQYYREEENGRGNFPPRFSGLQFPNYSSELNVNALELDDSALYLCASSPRDREDEQFFGPGTRLTVL.

The V gene is TRBV5-1, the J gene TRBJ2-4; D might be TRBD1 (6 bases). Germline lookup yields CDR1 SGHRS and CDR2 YFSETQ. The V end lost 4 bases, the J end lost 5 bases, and 22 bases lay between the germline ends. This CDR3 region has 17 residues. The CDR3 loop is CASSPEGVGTFENIQYF. Written as DNA, the CDR3 is TGCGCCAGCAGCCCAGAGGGGGTGGGGACGTTTGAAAACATTCAGTACTTC.

The V and J genes are TRBV19 and TRBJ1-3, with D hard to call. This CDR3 has 13 amino acids. Germline loops: CDR1 LNHDA, CDR2 SQIVND (reference sequence). Trimming pared 6 bases from V and 4 bases from J, leaving 10 bases between. Here the CDR3 DNA reads TGTGCCAGTAGGCGGGGTCCAGGAAACACCATATATTTT. Translating gives CASRRGPGNTIYF.

The chain is built from TRBV29-1 and TRBJ2-4; 9 positions agree with TRBD1. Per germline, CDR1 SQVTM and CDR2 ANQGSEA. This CDR3 has 18 residues. Losses at the gene ends were 4 bases for V and 0 bases for J; bases not matched to a gene: 13. DNA of the CDR3: TGCAGCGTTGGTGGGGGGACAGGGTTTTGGGGAGCCAAAAACATTCAGTACTTC. Translation: CSVGGGTGFWGAKNIQYF. The whole variable domain, filled in from reference TRBV29-1 and TRBJ2-4, reads SAVISQKPSRDICQRGTSLTIQCQVDSQVTMMFWYRQQPGQSLTLIATANQGSEATYESGFVIDKFPISRPNLTFSTLTVSNMSPEDSSIYLCSVGGGTGFWGAKNIQYFGAGTRLSVL.

The gene calls are TRBV6-5 and TRBJ2-3, with TRBD2 matching over 8 bases. In germline, CDR1 is MNHEY, CDR2 SVGAGI. The CDR3 extends over 15 amino acids. V lost 8 bases and J lost 5; bases outside the gene matches: 12. Here the CDR3 reads CASASGGLLKDTQYF. CDR3 DNA sequence: TGTGCCAGCGCATCGGGGGGGCTTTTGAAAGATACGCAGTATTTT.

This chain connects TRBV11-2 to TRBJ2-4; TRBD2 might be the D (6 bases). This CDR3 comprises 15 residues. Germline loops: CDR1 SGHAT, CDR2 FQNNGV. Deletions cut 5 bases from V and 3 bases from J, with 14 bases between. The CDR3 reads CASSTPRGNKNIQYF. The CDR3 coding sequence is TGTGCCAGCAGCACCCCCCGGGGGAACAAAAACATTCAGTACTTC.

The CDR3 loop is CASSWDRGGYGYTF. CDR3 DNA: TGTGCCAGCAGTTGGGACAGGGGTGGCTATGGCTACACCTTC. The chain joins TRBV2 to TRBJ1-2, with 10 bases aligning to TRBD1. J lost 4 bases, V lost 5 bases, and 4 bases had no gene match. The CDR3 consists of 14 residues. Germline loops: CDR1 SNHLY, CDR2 FYNNEI. Full variable domain (outside the CDR3, taken from reference TRBV2 and TRBJ1-2): EPEVTQTPSHQVTQMGQEVILRCVPISNHLYFYWYRQILGQKVEFLVSFYNNEISEKSEIFDDQFSVERPDGSNFTLKIRSTKLEDSAMYFCASSWDRGGYGYTFGSGTRLTVV.

The rearrangement joins TRBV15 to TRBJ1-2, with 12 bases fitting TRBD1. Per the germline V gene, CDR1 is LNHNV and CDR2 is YYDKDF (reference sequence). Trimming cost V 2 bases and J 5 bases; bases outside gene matches: 3. The CDR3 covers 15 residues. The CDR3 bases are TGTGCCACCAGCAGACCGGGACAGGGGGCTTATGGCTACACCTTC. It encodes CATSRPGQGAYGYTF.

In nucleotides, the CDR3 is TGTGCCAGCAGCTCGTTTTTGGACAGAACCTACGAGCAGTACTTC. Its protein is CASSSFLDRTYEQYF. The rearrangement uses TRBV5-4 and TRBJ2-7, with D tentatively TRBD1 (6 bases). Trimming removed 3 bases from V and 2 bases from J, with 15 bases in between. Per germline, CDR1 SGHNT and CDR2 YYREEE (reference sequence). The CDR3 length is 15 residues. The full variable domain, in which reference TRBV5-4 and TRBJ2-7 provide the parts outside the CDR3, is ETGVTQSPTHLIKTRGQQVTLRCSSQSGHNTVSWYQQALGQGPQFIFQYYREEENGRGNFPPRFSGLQFPNYSSELNVNALELDDSALYLCASSSFLDRTYEQYFGPGTRLTVT.

The chain has TRBV3-1 (or the pseudogene TRBV3-2) and TRBJ1-3; D ambiguous. Germline V gives CDR1 LGHDT, CDR2 YNNKEL (reference sequence). The CDR3 consists of 17 residues. The ends were cut back, 2 bases at V and 0 bases at J, with 14 bases in the middle. CDR3 nucleotides: TGTGCCAGCAGCCAATCCTCCAGGCTGAGCTCTGGAAACACCATATATTTT. It specifies CASSQSSRLSSGNTIYF.

The rearrangement joins TRBV29-1 to TRBJ1-1, with 9 positions matching TRBD1. The trim removed 5 bases at V and 3 bases at J, leaving 4 bases unmatched. This CDR3 has 13 amino acids. Germline CDR1 SQVTM, CDR2 ANQGSEA. CDR3 in amino acids: CSVFGTGHTEAFF. The CDR3 nucleotides are TGCAGCGTTTTCGGGACAGGGCACACTGAAGCTTTCTTT.

CDR3 amino acids: CASSLADRGPKNEKLFF. CDR3 bases: TGTGCCAGCAGCTTAGCGGACAGGGGGCCCAAGAATGAAAAACTGTTTTTT. The gene calls are TRBV7-9 and TRBJ1-4, with TRBD1 identical over 11 bases. CDR3 length equals 17 residues. The V and J ends lost 0 bases and 5 bases, in that order; junction bases with no gene match: 5. The germline V gene encodes CDR1 SEHNR and CDR2 FQNEAQ (reference sequence).

The chain carries TRBV5-5 and TRBJ1-2, with D uncertain. Trimming removed 0 bases at V and 1 base at J, with 4 bases between. Per the germline V gene, CDR1 is SGHKS and CDR2 is YYEKEE (reference sequence). CDR3 length equals 13 residues. The CDR3 is CASSLALNYGYTF. CDR3 DNA sequence: TGTGCCAGCAGCTTGGCCCTTAACTATGGCTACACCTTC.

J is TRBJ2-3 and V is TRBV11-3, with TRBD1 identical over 8 bases. Trimming cost V 5 bases and J 5 bases; bases outside gene matches: 6. The CDR3 extends over 14 amino acids. Germline V gene lookup returns CDR1 SGHNT and CDR2 YENEEA. CDR3 in DNA: TGTGCCAGCAGCCTTGGACAGGGTCAAGATACGCAGTATTTT. Translated: CASSLGQGQDTQYF.

The chain is built from TRBV7-2 and TRBJ2-3; possible D gene TRBD1, 6 bases. Per germline, CDR1 SGHTA and CDR2 FQGNSA. Trimming pared 5 bases from V and 7 bases from J, leaving 19 bases between. The CDR3 spans 15 residues. CDR3 coding DNA: TGTGCCAGCAGCCCGCGTTGGGTGAGGGGGAATACGCAGTATTTT. Translation gives CASSPRWVRGNTQYF.